The source of this TCR beta chain is a study of cytomegalovirus exposure and HLA in healthy donors. Study observations and caveats: Cytomegalovirus-associated TCR beta chains were listed, numbering more than 150.

CDR3 length: 15 amino acids. The V and J ends lost 3 bases and 6 bases respectively, with 16 bases between them. Germline CDR1 and CDR2: SNHLY and FYNNEI. Healthy people donating bone marrow made up the donors. As concerns this clone: Its antigen is undetermined.

It was with 60 Vbeta and 13 Jbeta primers that the PCR ran. TCRdb's table, derived via immunoSEQ multiplex PCR, lists solely in-frame clones and lacks some. Among some 150,000 clones, roughly 80% were seen once, and the ten largest hold 0.77%. The chain couples TRBV2 to TRBJ2-3; D gene uncertain. The receptor was isolated from a woman between 18 and 29 years old in good health and CMV-seronegative. Sequenced input: PBMCs. The CDR3 is CASSDSQTSRDTQYF. The CDR3 DNA reads TGTGCCAGCAGTGATAGCCAGACCAGTCGGGATACGCAGTATTTT.